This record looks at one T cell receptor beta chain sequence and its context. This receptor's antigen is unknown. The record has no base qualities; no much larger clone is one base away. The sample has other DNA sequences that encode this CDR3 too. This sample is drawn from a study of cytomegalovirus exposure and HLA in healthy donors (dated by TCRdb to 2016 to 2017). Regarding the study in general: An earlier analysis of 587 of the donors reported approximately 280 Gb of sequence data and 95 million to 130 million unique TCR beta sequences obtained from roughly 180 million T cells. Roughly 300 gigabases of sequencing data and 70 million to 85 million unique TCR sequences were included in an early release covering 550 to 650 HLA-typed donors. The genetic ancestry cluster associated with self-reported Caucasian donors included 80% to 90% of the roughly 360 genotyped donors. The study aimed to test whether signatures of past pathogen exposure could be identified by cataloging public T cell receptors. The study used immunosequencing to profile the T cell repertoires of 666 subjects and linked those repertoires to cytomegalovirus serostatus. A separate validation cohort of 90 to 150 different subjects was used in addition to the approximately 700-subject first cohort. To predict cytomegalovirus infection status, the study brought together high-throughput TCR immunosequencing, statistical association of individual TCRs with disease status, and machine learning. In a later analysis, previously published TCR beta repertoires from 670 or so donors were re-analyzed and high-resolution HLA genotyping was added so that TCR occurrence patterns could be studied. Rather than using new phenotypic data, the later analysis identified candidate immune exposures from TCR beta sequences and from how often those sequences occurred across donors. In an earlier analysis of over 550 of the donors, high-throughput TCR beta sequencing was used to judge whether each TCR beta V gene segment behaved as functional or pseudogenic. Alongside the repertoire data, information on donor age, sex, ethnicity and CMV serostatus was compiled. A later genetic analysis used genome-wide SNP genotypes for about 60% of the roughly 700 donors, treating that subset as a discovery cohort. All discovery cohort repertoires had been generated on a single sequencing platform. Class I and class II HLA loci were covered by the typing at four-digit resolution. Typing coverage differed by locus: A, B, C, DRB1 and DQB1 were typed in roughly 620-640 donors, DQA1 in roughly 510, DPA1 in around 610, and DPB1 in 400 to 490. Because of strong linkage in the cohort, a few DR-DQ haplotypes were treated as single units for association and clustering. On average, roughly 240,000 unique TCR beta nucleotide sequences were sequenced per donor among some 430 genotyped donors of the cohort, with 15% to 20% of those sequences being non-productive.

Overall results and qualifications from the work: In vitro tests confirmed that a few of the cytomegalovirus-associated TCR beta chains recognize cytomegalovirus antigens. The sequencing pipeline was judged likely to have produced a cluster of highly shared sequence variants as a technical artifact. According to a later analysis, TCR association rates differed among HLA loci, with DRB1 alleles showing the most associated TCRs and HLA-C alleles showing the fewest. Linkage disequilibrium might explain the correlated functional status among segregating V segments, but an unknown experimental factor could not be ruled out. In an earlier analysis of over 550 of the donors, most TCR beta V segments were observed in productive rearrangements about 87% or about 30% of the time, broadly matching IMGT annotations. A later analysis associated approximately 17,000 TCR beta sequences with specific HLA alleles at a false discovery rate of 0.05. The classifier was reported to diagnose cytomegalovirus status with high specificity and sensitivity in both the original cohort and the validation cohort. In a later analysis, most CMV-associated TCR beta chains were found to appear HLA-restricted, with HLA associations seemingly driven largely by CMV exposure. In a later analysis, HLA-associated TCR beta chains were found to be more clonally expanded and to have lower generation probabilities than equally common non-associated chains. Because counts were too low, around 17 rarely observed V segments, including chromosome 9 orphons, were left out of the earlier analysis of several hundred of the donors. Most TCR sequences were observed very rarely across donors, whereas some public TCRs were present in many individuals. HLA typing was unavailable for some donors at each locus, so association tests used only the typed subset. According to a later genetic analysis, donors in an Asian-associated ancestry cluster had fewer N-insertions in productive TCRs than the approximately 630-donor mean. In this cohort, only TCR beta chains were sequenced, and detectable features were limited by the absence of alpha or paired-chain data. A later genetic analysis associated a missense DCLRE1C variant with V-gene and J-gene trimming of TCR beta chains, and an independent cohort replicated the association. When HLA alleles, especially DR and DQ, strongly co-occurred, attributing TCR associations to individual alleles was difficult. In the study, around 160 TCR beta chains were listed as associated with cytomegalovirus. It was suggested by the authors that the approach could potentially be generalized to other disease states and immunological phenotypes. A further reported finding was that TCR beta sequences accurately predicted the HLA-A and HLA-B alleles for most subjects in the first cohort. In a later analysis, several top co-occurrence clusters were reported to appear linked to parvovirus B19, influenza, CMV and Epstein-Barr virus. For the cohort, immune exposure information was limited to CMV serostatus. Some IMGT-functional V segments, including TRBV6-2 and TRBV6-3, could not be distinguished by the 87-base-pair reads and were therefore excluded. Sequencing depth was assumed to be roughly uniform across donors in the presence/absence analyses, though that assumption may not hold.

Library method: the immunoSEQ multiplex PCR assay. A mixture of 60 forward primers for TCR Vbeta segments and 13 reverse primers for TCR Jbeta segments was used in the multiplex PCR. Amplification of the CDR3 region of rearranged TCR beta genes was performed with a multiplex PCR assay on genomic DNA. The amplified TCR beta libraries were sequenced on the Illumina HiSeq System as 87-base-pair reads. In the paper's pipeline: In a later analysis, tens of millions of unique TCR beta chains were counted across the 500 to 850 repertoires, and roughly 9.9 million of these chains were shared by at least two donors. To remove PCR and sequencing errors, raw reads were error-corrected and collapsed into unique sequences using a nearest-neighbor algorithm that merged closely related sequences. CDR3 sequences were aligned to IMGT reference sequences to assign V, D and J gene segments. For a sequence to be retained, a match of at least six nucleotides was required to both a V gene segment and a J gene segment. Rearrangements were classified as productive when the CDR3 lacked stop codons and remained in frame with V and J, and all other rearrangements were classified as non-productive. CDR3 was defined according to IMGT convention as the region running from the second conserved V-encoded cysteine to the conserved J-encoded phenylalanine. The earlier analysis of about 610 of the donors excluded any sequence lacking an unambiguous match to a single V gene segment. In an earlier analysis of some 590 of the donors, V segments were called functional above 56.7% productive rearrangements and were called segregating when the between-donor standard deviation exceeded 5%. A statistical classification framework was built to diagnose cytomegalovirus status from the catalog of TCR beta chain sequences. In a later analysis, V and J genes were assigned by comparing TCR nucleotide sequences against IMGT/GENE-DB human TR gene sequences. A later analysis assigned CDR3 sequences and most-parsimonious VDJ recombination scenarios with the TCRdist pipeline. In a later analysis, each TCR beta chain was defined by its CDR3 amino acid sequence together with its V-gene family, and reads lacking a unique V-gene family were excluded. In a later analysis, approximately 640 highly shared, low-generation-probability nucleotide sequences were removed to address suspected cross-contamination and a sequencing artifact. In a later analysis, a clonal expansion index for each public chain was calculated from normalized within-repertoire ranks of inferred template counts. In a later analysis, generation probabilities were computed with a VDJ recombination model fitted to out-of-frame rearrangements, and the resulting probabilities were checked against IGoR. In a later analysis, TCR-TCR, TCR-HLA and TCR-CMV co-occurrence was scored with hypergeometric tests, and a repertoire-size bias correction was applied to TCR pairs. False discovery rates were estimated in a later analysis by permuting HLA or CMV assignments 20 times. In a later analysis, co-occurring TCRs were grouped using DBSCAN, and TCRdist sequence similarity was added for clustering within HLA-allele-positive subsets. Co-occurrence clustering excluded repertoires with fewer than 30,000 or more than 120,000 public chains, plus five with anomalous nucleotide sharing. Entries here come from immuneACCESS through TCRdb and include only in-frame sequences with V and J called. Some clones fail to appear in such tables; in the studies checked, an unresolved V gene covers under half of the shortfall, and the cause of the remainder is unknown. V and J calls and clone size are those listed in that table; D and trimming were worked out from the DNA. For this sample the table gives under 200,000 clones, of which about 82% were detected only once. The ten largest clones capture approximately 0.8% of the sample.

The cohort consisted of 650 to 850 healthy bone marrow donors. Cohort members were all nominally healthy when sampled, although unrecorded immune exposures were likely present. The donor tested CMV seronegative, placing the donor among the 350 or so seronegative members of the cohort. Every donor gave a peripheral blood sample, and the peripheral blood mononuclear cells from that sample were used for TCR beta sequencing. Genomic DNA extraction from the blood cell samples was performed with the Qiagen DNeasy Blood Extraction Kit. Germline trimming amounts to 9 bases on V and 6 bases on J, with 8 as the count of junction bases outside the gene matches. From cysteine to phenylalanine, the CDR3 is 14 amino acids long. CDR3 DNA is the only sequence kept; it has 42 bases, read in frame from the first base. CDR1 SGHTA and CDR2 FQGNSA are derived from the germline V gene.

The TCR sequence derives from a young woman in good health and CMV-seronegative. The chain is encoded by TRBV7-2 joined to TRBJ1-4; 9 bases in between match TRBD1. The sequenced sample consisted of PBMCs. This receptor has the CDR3 CASSRDRDYEKLFF. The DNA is TGTGCCAGTAGCAGGGACAGGGACTATGAAAAACTGTTTTTT.